This T cell receptor beta chain is drawn from a study of shared clonotypes between healthy human individuals. Whole-study findings and limits: Of the naive CD4 clonotypes, around 5.2% were shared across several donors.

Investigators divided CD4+ cells into CD45RA+ naive and CD45RA-negative memory subsets. 150 to 250 ng DNA, 25,000 to 35,000 T cell genomes, went into each sorted-subset replicate PCR. Produced via immunoSEQ multiplex PCR; TCRdb's table is partial and in-frame only. The data show more than 2 million clones, with 95% seen just once and around 0.13% held by the top ten. Comments on this clone: What it binds is unknown.

CDR3 length equals 13 residues. The ends lost 5 bases at V and 8 bases at J; junction bases unmatched: 4. Germline assignment: CDR1 SGHRS and CDR2 YFSETQ. This chain links TRBV5-1 with TRBJ1-4; 9 positions match TRBD1. The receptor was derived from a man younger than 30 in good health. Sequences were obtained from naive CD4+ T cells sorted from blood. Described subset: CD45RA+ positively selected. In nucleotides, the CDR3 is TGCGCCAGCAGACAGGGGGCGCAGGAAAAACTGTTTTTT. This translates into CASRQGAQEKLFF.